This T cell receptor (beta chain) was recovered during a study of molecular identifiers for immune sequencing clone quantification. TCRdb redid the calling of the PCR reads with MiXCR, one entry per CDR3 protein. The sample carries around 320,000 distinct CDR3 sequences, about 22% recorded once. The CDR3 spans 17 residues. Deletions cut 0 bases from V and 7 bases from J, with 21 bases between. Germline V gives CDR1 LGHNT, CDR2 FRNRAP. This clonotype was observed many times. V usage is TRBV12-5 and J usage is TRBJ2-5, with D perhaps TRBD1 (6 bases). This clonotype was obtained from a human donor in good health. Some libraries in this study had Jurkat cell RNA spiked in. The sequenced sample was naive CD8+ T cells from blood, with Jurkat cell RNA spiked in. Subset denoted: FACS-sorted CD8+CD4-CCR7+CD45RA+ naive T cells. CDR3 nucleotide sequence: TGTGCTAGTGGTTTGGTACTTTCGGGACACCCCAAGGCGACCCAGTACTTC. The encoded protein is CASGLVLSGHPKATQYF.